This TCR beta chain was observed in a study of molecular identifiers for immune sequencing clone quantification. Sorted naive CD8 T cells, roughly 20,000 to 1,100,000, were sequenced from 10%, 30% or 50% RNA. Study-level findings and limits: Spiked Jurkat TCR RNA equivalent to one cell was reportedly detectable in one million naive cells. Barcode-sharing identical TCR molecules could underestimate highly expanded clone sizes.

Concerning this clonotype: Its target is unknown. Being one base from a much bigger clone, this may be a read error.

There are 17 residues in the CDR3. Germline V CDR1 and CDR2: DFQATT, SNEGSKA (reference sequence). TCRdb ran MiXCR on the PCR reads and lists one entry per CDR3 protein. Counted here are 88,000 or so distinct CDR3 sequences, 21% occurring once; the ten biggest clones make up roughly 1%. The genes are TRBV20-1 and TRBJ1-5; D gene uncertain. The specimen was naive CD8+ T cells from blood, with Jurkat cell RNA spiked in. The subset was: FACS-sorted CD8+CD4-CCR7+CD45RA+ naive T cells. The source is a human donor in good health. Some libraries in this study had Jurkat cell RNA spiked in. The CDR3 region is CSARDLRSAYSNRPQHF. In DNA, the CDR3 is TGCAGTGCTAGAGATCTGCGTTCCGCCTATAGCAATCGGCCCCAGCATTTT.